Detailed here is one T cell receptor beta chain. The target antigen is unknown. TCRdb's table, derived via immunoSEQ multiplex PCR, lists solely in-frame clones and lacks some. The repertoire consists of more than 8,500 clones, with roughly 71% occurring once and the leading ten covering around 27%. The selected patients with pancreatic ductal adenocarcinoma had surgery but no neoadjuvant therapy. Germline CDR1 SGDLS, CDR2 YYNGEE. The germline V and J ends were trimmed by 2 bases and 5 bases, with 8 bases remaining between them. The CDR3 consists of 13 residues. The sample comes from a study of T cells in pancreatic ductal adenocarcinoma. Study conclusions and caveats: Enrichment of CD45RO+ effector over naive T cells in tumors may bias clonality. Mean clonality was approximately 0.12 in tumors and roughly 0.068 in blood, not significantly different. Compared with tumor, blood showed more total productive templates and 7 to 9.5-fold more clonotypes.

The chain couples TRBV9 to TRBJ2-1; D is unclear. This receptor was taken from a human donor with pancreatic ductal adenocarcinoma. The material sequenced was pancreatic tumor tissue. CDR3 nucleotides: TGTGCCAGCAGCGTGAAGGGTAACAATGAGCAGTTCTTC. Its translation: CASSVKGNNEQFF.